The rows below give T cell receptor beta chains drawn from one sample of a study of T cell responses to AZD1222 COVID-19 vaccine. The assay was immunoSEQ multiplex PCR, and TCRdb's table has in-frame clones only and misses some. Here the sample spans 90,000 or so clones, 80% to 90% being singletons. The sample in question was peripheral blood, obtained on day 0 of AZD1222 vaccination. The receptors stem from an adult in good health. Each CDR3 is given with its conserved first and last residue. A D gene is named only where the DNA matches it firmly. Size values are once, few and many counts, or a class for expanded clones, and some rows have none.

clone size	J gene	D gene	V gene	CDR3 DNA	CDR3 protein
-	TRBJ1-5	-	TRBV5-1	TGCGCCAGCAGCTTGAGTGGGGTTAGCAATCAGCCCCAGCATTTT	CASSLSGVSNQPQHF
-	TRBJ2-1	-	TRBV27	TGTGCCAGCAGTTTATATAATCGACTGGATTACAATGAGCAGTTCTTC	CASSLYNRLDYNEQFF
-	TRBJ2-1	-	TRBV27	TGTGCCAGCAGTTTTTGGGCCTCTGAAACCAATGAGCAGTTCTTC	CASSFWASETNEQFF
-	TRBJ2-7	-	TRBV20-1	TGCAGTGCTAGTTTATCGGGGGTTGGGTACGAGCAGTACTTC	CSASLSGVGYEQYF
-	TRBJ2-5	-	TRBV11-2	TGTGCCAGCAGCTTAGAAGTAAGGGCGGAGACCCAGTACTTC	CASSLEVRAETQYF
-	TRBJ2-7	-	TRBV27	TGTGCCAGCAGTCTTCAGGGGATGTCCTACGAGCAGTACTTC	CASSLQGMSYEQYF
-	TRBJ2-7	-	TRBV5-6	TGTGCCAGCAGCAGGCGGGACGAGACCTACGAGCAGTACTTC	CASSRRDETYEQYF
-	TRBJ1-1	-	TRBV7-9	TGTGCCAGCGCAGAGACAGGTTCGAACACTGAAGCTTTCTTT	CASAETGSNTEAFF
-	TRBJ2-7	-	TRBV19	TGTGCCAGTTCTAGGGCGGTCTCCTACGAGCAGTACTTC	CASSRAVSYEQYF
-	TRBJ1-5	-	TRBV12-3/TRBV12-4	TGTGCCAGCAGTTCGCAGGCGGATCAGCCCCAGCATTTT	CASSSQADQPQHF
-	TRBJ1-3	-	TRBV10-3	TGTGCCATCAGCGGCCCCCAGGGGACGGACTCTGGAAACACCATATATTTT	CAISGPQGTDSGNTIYF
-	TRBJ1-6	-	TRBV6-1	TGTGCCAGCAGTGAGGGGAGTTATTCACCCCTCCACTTT	CASSEGSYSPLHF
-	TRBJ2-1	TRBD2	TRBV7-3	TGTGCCAGCAGCTTCCTCGCGGGAGGCGTTGAGCAGTTCTTC	CASSFLAGGVEQFF
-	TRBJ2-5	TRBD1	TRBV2	TGTGCCAGCAGTCCTTCTACACAGGGGGGAGAGACCCAGTACTTC	CASSPSTQGGETQYF
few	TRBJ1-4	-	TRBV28	TGTGCCAGCAGTCTAGGGGAAAAACTGTTTTTT	CASSLGEKLFF